One TCR beta chain is described in this entry. The entry originates in a study of cytomegalovirus exposure and HLA in healthy donors. The CDR3 runs to 13 residues. Trimming cost V 5 bases and J 5 bases; bases outside gene matches: 5. Germline V gene lookup returns CDR1 SGHNT and CDR2 YYREEE (reference sequence). It was with 60 Vbeta and 13 Jbeta primers that the PCR ran. This table comes from immunoSEQ multiplex PCR, and its TCRdb copy is limited to in-frame clones, with some not included. The table lists some 150,000 clones, with approximately 0.72% in the top ten. The chain uses TRBV5-4 and TRBJ2-7; TRBD1 aligns across 9 bases. The TCR was taken from a woman aged 18-35 years in good health and CMV-seropositive. Material for sequencing was PBMCs. The CDR3 here is CASSAGQGNEQYF. The CDR3, as DNA: TGTGCCAGCAGTGCGGGACAGGGAAACGAGCAGTACTTC.